This record covers a single T cell receptor beta chain. Its specificity is unknown. This specimen comes from a study of identical twins. Whole-study results and caveats: Cord blood's abundant beta clonotypes had fewer insertions, unlike memory repertoires.

TCRdb used MiXCR to reprocess the 5' RACE reads, holding one entry per CDR3 protein. Of 250,000 to 300,000 distinct CDR3 sequences detected, less than 9.5% appear once; the ten largest clones hold 6% to 8.5%. The CDR3 extends over 18 amino acids. Germline CDR1 reads SGHAT; CDR2 reads FQDESV (reference sequence). Trimming removed 4 bases from V and 2 bases from J; junction bases left unmatched: 11. The same data also contributed to another study, on yellow fever vaccine responses in identical twins.

The genes are TRBV11-1 and TRBJ2-1; the match to TRBD2 covers 10 bases. This TCR came from a woman aged 18 to 35 in good health. The source material was CD8+ T cells sorted from blood. CDR3 DNA sequence: TGTGCCAGCAGCTCGCTAGTACGGACTAGCGGAGCCTACAATGAGCAGTTCTTC. It specifies CASSSLVRTSGAYNEQFF.